This record covers a single T cell receptor beta chain. Deletions cut 3 bases from V and 4 bases from J, with 10 bases between. The CDR3 is 12 residues long. Germline assignment: CDR1 GTSNPN and CDR2 SVGIG (reference sequence). This record comes from a study of blood T cell repertoires in COVID-19. Overall study context: PBMCs, B-cell-depleted T cells, or T cells were the source of the cDNA or gDNA that made up the material.

Authors' analysis steps: Quantification of nucleated cells was approximated via reference gene primer amplification. The table came from immunoSEQ multiplex PCR; TCRdb's copy has only in-frame clones and leaves some out. Clone size and V and J calls were adopted from that table, with D and trimming inferred from the DNA. The sample contains about 300,000 clones, 65% to 85% of which appear only once. Sequenced material: peripheral blood. The rearrangement joins TRBV30 to TRBJ2-7; TRBD2 might be the D (6 bases). The sequence derives from a human donor with COVID-19, enrolled during active disease. The donor label of this sample is uncertain. CDR3 sequence (DNA): TGTGCCTGGAGGCGGGGTGGGTACGAGCAGTACTTC. Its translation: CAWRRGGYEQYF. The full variable domain, rest sourced from reference TRBV30 and TRBJ2-7, is SQTIHQWPATLVQPVGSPLSLECTVEGTSNPNLYWYRQAAGRGLQLLFYSVGIGQISSEVPQNLSASRPQDRQFILSSKKLLLSDSGFYLCAWRRGGYEQYFGPGTRLTVT.